In its sample, the clone carrying this T cell receptor beta chain was seen a few times. MiXCR was run by TCRdb on the 5' RACE reads, yielding one entry per CDR3 protein. Of around 45,000 distinct CDR3 sequences in the sample, roughly 4% are singletons; the top ten hold over 3%. The junction had 8 bases not matched to a gene; V was cut back by 5 bases and J by 5 bases. Germline lookup yields CDR1 SGHNT and CDR2 YENEEA. The CDR3 spans 14 residues. The sample comes from a study of early T cells in non-severe SARS-CoV-2 infection. The chain uses TRBV11-3 and TRBJ2-5; TRBD1 matches at 7 bases. The TCR sequence derives from an adult who was a healthcare worker with PCR-confirmed SARS-CoV-2 infection or an uninfected control (not recorded which). Sequenced: whole blood. The CDR3 DNA is TGTGCCAGCAGCCGGGACAGCGTAGACGAGACCCAGTACTTC. It yields the protein CASSRDSVDETQYF. Based on the CDR3 plus reference TRBV11-3 and TRBJ2-5, the full variable domain is EAGVVQSPRYKIIEKKQPVAFWCNPISGHNTLYWYLQNLGQGPELLIRYENEEAVDDSQLPKDRFSAERLKGVDSTLKIQPAELGDSAVYLCASSRDSVDETQYFGPGTRLLVL.